This is a list of T cell receptor beta chains from one sample in a study of control samples from healthy donors and cancer patients. Repertoires were generated with immunoSEQ multiplex PCR, while TCRdb's copy carries only in-frame clones and drops some. There are 150,000 or so clones in the sample; 80% to 95% occur only once, and approximately 5.7% lies in the top ten. Sequenced input: blood. Source of these receptors: a man younger than 30 in good health. CDR3s include the opening cysteine and the closing phenylalanine or tryptophan. Fields, in order: V gene, J gene, clone size, D gene, CDR3 protein, CDR3 DNA. D genes are given only for firm matches. Rows may omit the clone size; those that give it use once, few, many or a size class.

V: TRBV30
J: TRBJ1-6
size: NA
D: NA
CDR3: CAWSRYEHNSPLHF
DNA: TGTGCCTGGAGTAGGTATGAGCATAATTCACCCCTCCACTTT

V: TRBV27
J: TRBJ2-1
size: NA
D: TRBD2
CDR3: CASSFLREVINEQFF
DNA: TGTGCCAGCAGTTTTTTGCGGGAGGTGATCAATGAGCAGTTCTTC

V: TRBV12-5
J: TRBJ2-7
size: NA
D: NA
CDR3: CASGLDLKEQYF
DNA: TGTGCTAGTGGTTTGGACTTGAAGGAGCAGTACTTC

V: TRBV6-2/TRBV6-3
J: TRBJ1-1
size: NA
D: NA
CDR3: CASSYDTEAFF
DNA: TGTGCCAGCAGTTACGACACTGAAGCTTTCTTT

V: TRBV20-1
J: TRBJ1-2
size: NA
D: NA
CDR3: CSASSMADPLPAAYTF
DNA: TGCAGTGCTAGTTCCATGGCGGATCCCCTCCCCGCGGCCTACACCTTC

V: TRBV2
J: TRBJ2-5
size: NA
D: NA
CDR3: CASRTDRAGLGETQYF
DNA: TGTGCCAGCAGGACGGACAGGGCTGGACTAGGGGAGACCCAGTACTTC

V: TRBV27
J: TRBJ1-5
size: NA
D: NA
CDR3: CASSLWENQPQHF
DNA: TGTGCCAGCAGTTTATGGGAAAATCAGCCCCAGCATTTT

V: TRBV30
J: TRBJ2-3
size: once
D: NA
CDR3: CAWRLKPTGASTDTQYF
DNA: TGTGCCTGGCGCCTTAAACCGACAGGCGCTAGCACAGATACGCAGTATTTT

V: TRBV6-6
J: TRBJ1-1
size: NA
D: NA
CDR3: CASKQNTEAFF
DNA: TGTGCCAGCAAGCAGAACACTGAAGCTTTCTTT

V: TRBV3-1/TRBV3-2
J: TRBJ2-1
size: NA
D: NA
CDR3: CASSHASLNEQFF
DNA: TGTGCCAGCAGCCATGCCTCCCTCAATGAGCAGTTCTTC

V: TRBV9
J: TRBJ1-2
size: NA
D: NA
CDR3: CASSVGGKNYGYTF
DNA: TGTGCCAGCAGCGTAGGCGGGAAGAACTATGGCTACACCTTC

V: TRBV5-1
J: TRBJ1-5
size: NA
D: TRBD1
CDR3: CASSPGTGGNQPQHF
DNA: TGCGCCAGCAGCCCCGGGACAGGTGGCAATCAGCCCCAGCATTTT

V: TRBV6-2/TRBV6-3
J: TRBJ2-1
size: once
D: NA
CDR3: CASSYSREQFF
DNA: TGTGCCAGCAGTTACTCACGGGAGCAGTTCTTC

V: TRBV30
J: TRBJ1-1
size: once
D: NA
CDR3: CAWRLRALNTEAFF
DNA: TGTGCCTGGAGATTGAGGGCCCTGAACACTGAAGCTTTCTTT

V: TRBV10-3
J: TRBJ1-5
size: few
D: NA
CDR3: CAISEDQGRQPQHF
DNA: TGTGCCATCAGTGAGGATCAGGGTCGCCAGCCCCAGCATTTT

V: TRBV28
J: TRBJ2-7
size: NA
D: TRBD1
CDR3: CASQSPDRAHEQYF
DNA: TGTGCCAGCCAATCCCCGGACAGGGCCCACGAGCAGTACTTC

V: TRBV7-9
J: TRBJ2-1
size: NA
D: TRBD2
CDR3: CASGTSMFF
DNA: TGTGCCAGCGGGACTAGCATGTTCTTC

V: TRBV11-2
J: TRBJ1-3
size: once
D: NA
CDR3: CASSRRTGGNTIYF
DNA: TGTGCCAGCAGCCGGCGGACGGGAGGAAACACCATATATTTT

V: TRBV19
J: TRBJ2-2
size: NA
D: TRBD2
CDR3: CASSISGGAFRTGELFF
DNA: TGTGCCAGTAGTATAAGCGGGGGGGCGTTTAGGACCGGGGAGCTGTTTTTT

V: TRBV5-1
J: TRBJ2-5
size: NA
D: TRBD2
CDR3: CATAGGPQETQYF
DNA: TGCGCCACCGCGGGGGGACCACAAGAGACCCAGTACTTC

V: TRBV19
J: TRBJ1-1
size: NA
D: NA
CDR3: CASDEWGTNTEAFF
DNA: TGTGCCAGTGATGAGTGGGGCACGAACACTGAAGCTTTCTTT

V: TRBV11-2
J: TRBJ1-4
size: NA
D: NA
CDR3: CASSFAEKLFF
DNA: TGTGCCAGCAGCTTTGCGGAAAAACTGTTTTTT

V: TRBV18
J: TRBJ2-1
size: NA
D: NA
CDR3: CASSPNASGAQAYYEQFF
DNA: TGTGCCAGCTCACCAAACGCCTCAGGGGCTCAAGCCTATTATGAGCAGTTCTTC

V: TRBV5-4
J: TRBJ2-7
size: NA
D: NA
CDR3: CASSLVIGGTYEQYF
DNA: TGTGCCAGCAGCTTGGTTATTGGGGGAACCTACGAGCAGTACTTC

V: TRBV19
J: TRBJ1-4
size: NA
D: NA
CDR3: CASGDPTATNEKLFF
DNA: TGTGCCAGTGGGGACCCAACTGCAACTAATGAAAAACTGTTTTTT

V: TRBV11-2
J: TRBJ2-5
size: NA
D: TRBD2
CDR3: CASSPRAREVPETQYF
DNA: TGTGCCAGCAGCCCCAGAGCGCGGGAGGTCCCCGAGACCCAGTACTTC

V: TRBV30
J: TRBJ1-5
size: NA
D: NA
CDR3: CAWSGTPIGPQHF
DNA: TGTGCCTGGAGTGGGACCCCGATCGGGCCCCAGCATTTT

V: TRBV27
J: TRBJ2-2
size: NA
D: NA
CDR3: CASSFQIRRNTGELFF
DNA: TGTGCCAGCAGTTTCCAAATTCGGAGGAACACCGGGGAGCTGTTTTTT

V: TRBV29-1
J: TRBJ1-1
size: once
D: NA
CDR3: CSAQVRVAEAFF
DNA: TGCAGCGCTCAGGTGAGGGTAGCTGAAGCTTTCTTT

V: TRBV19
J: TRBJ2-2
size: NA
D: TRBD2
CDR3: CASSTGIAGGDTGELFF
DNA: TGTGCCAGTAGTACTGGTATAGCGGGAGGAGACACCGGGGAGCTGTTTTTT

V: TRBV7-2
J: TRBJ1-1
size: NA
D: NA
CDR3: CASGTQGNTEAFF
DNA: TGTGCCAGCGGTACTCAGGGGAACACTGAAGCTTTCTTT

V: TRBV6-5
J: TRBJ1-1
size: NA
D: NA
CDR3: CASRLQGLDTEAFF
DNA: TGTGCCAGCAGGCTCCAGGGATTGGACACTGAAGCTTTCTTT

V: TRBV21-1
J: TRBJ2-1
size: once
D: NA
CDR3: CAWKFPSLAGGPYEQFF
DNA: TGTGCCTGGAAGTTCCCCTCCCTAGCGGGAGGGCCCTATGAGCAGTTCTTC

V: TRBV6-6
J: TRBJ1-2
size: NA
D: TRBD1
CDR3: CASSYGQGAEYGYTF
DNA: TGTGCCAGCAGTTACGGTCAGGGGGCAGAGTATGGCTACACCTTC

V: TRBV6-5
J: TRBJ1-3
size: NA
D: NA
CDR3: CASSLVGNSGNTIYF
DNA: TGTGCCAGCAGTTTGGTGGGGAACTCTGGAAACACCATATATTTT

V: TRBV4-1
J: TRBJ2-5
size: NA
D: NA
CDR3: CASSQEWQAEETQYF
DNA: TGCGCCAGCAGCCAAGAGTGGCAGGCAGAAGAGACCCAGTACTTC

V: TRBV28
J: TRBJ2-3
size: NA
D: TRBD2
CDR3: CASSSTRLYVAGWSTDTQYF
DNA: TGTGCCAGCAGTTCTACCAGGCTATATGTAGCGGGATGGAGCACAGATACGCAGTATTTT

V: TRBV21-1
J: TRBJ1-5
size: NA
D: NA
CDR3: CASMTPTGAKLNQPQHF
DNA: TGTGCCAGCATGACCCCGACGGGGGCCAAATTGAATCAGCCCCAGCATTTT

V: TRBV4-1
J: TRBJ2-3
size: NA
D: TRBD2
CDR3: CASSPLRAGGVTDTQYF
DNA: TGCGCCAGCAGCCCCTTGAGGGCGGGGGGGGTCACAGATACGCAGTATTTT

V: TRBV12-3/TRBV12-4
J: TRBJ1-3
size: NA
D: NA
CDR3: CASSANRNTIYF
DNA: TGTGCCAGCAGTGCTAATCGAAACACCATATATTTT

V: TRBV14
J: TRBJ2-1
size: NA
D: TRBD2
CDR3: CASSQKAGAHEQFF
DNA: TGTGCCAGCAGCCAAAAGGCGGGAGCGCATGAGCAGTTCTTC

V: TRBV7-9
J: TRBJ1-4
size: NA
D: TRBD1
CDR3: CASSFQGANEKLFF
DNA: TGTGCCAGCAGCTTCCAGGGGGCGAATGAAAAACTGTTTTTT

V: TRBV11-2
J: TRBJ1-5
size: once
D: NA
CDR3: CASSLNTQLNQPQHF
DNA: TGTGCCAGCAGCTTGAATACACAACTCAATCAGCCCCAGCATTTT

V: TRBV2
J: TRBJ1-4
size: NA
D: NA
CDR3: CASSDRGEKLFF
DNA: TGTGCCAGCAGTGACAGGGGTGAAAAACTGTTTTTT

V: TRBV29-1
J: TRBJ2-2
size: NA
D: TRBD1
CDR3: CSVEAPTGLNTGELFF
DNA: TGCAGCGTTGAAGCCCCGACAGGGTTGAACACCGGGGAGCTGTTTTTT

V: TRBV6-1
J: TRBJ2-7
size: NA
D: NA
CDR3: CASSDVGRPYEQYF
DNA: TGTGCCAGCAGTGATGTAGGGCGCCCCTACGAGCAGTACTTC

V: TRBV24-1
J: TRBJ2-2
size: NA
D: NA
CDR3: CATSDFANTGELFF
DNA: TGTGCCACCAGTGATTTCGCCAACACCGGGGAGCTGTTTTTT

V: TRBV5-4
J: TRBJ2-7
size: NA
D: TRBD2
CDR3: CASSLGGGGNEQYF
DNA: TGTGCCAGCAGCTTGGGTGGCGGGGGTAACGAGCAGTACTTC

V: TRBV19
J: TRBJ1-2
size: NA
D: NA
CDR3: CASSIAPGHNYGYTF
DNA: TGTGCCAGTAGTATAGCACCGGGACATAACTATGGCTACACCTTC

V: TRBV5-1
J: TRBJ1-1
size: NA
D: NA
CDR3: CASSPDRVNTEAFF
DNA: TGCGCCAGCAGCCCCGACAGAGTGAACACTGAAGCTTTCTTT

V: TRBV19
J: TRBJ1-1
size: NA
D: NA
CDR3: CASSIWSNLNTEAFF
DNA: TGTGCCAGTAGTATATGGAGTAATTTGAACACTGAAGCTTTCTTT

V: TRBV21-1
J: TRBJ2-5
size: NA
D: NA
CDR3: CASSRERGHRYQETQYF
DNA: TGTGCCAGCAGCAGGGAGAGGGGACATCGGTACCAAGAGACCCAGTACTTC

V: TRBV28
J: TRBJ1-2
size: NA
D: NA
CDR3: CASSLPGTTGWQGYTF
DNA: TGTGCCAGCAGTCTACCGGGTACTACAGGGTGGCAAGGCTACACCTTC

V: TRBV19
J: TRBJ1-2
size: NA
D: TRBD1
CDR3: CASLLTGGSSGYTF
DNA: TGTGCCAGTCTTTTGACAGGGGGCAGCTCTGGCTACACCTTC

V: TRBV18
J: TRBJ1-1
size: NA
D: NA
CDR3: CASSGTGRSNTEAFF
DNA: TGTGCCAGCTCAGGAACGGGCAGATCCAACACTGAAGCTTTCTTT